This T cell receptor beta chain originates from a study of technical replicates of blood from a few donors. V was pared by 0 bases and J by 4 bases, with 5 bases between. Germline lookup yields CDR1 GTSNPN and CDR2 SVGIG (reference sequence). The length of the CDR3 is 12 residues. This table comes from immunoSEQ multiplex PCR, and its TCRdb copy is limited to in-frame clones, with some not included. The sample has 75,000 to 95,000 clones; about 96% are singletons. The genes are TRBV30 and TRBJ2-3; tentatively, D is TRBD1 (5 bases). The specimen was T cells isolated from PBMCs. This TCR was recovered from a human donor in good health. The CDR3 coding sequence is TGTGCCTGGAGTGTAGGGGCAGATACGCAGTATTTT. Translating gives CAWSVGADTQYF.